Here is one T cell receptor beta chain with its context. No antigen is known for it. This entry comes from a study of response to subunit inactivated influenza vaccine. Study-wide results and limits: It was the authors' suggestion that each seasonal influenza vaccination recruits few new T cells.

TCRdb redid the calling of the RT-PCR reads with MiXCR, one entry per CDR3 protein. The sample holds 500,000 to 600,000 distinct CDR3 sequences; under 9% are singletons and the top ten take approximately 13%. The CDR3 spans 15 residues. Germline V gene lookup returns CDR1 SGHDT and CDR2 YYEEEE. J was trimmed by 9 bases and V by 0 bases; bases with no gene match: 4. The chain links TRBV5-6 to TRBJ2-3; 13 nucleotides line up with TRBD2. The sequencing here drew on PBMCs from blood, taken about 24 months after vaccination. The receptor was isolated from a man aged 50-75 years who received an inactivated influenza vaccine. For the CDR3, the DNA is TGTGCCAGCAGCTTGGGACTAGCGGGGGGCGCCACGCAGTATTTT. It codes for CASSLGLAGGATQYF.